This entry lists 5 T cell receptor beta chains sequenced from one sample in a study of CD8+ T cells in alopecia areata. Treatment: oral pan-JAK inhibitor, 5-10 mg twice daily. RNA was isolated and reverse transcribed to cDNA, the sequencing template. TCRdb's table, derived via immunoSEQ multiplex PCR, lists solely in-frame clones and lacks some. The sample consists of around 200,000 clones, roughly 50% of them appearing once. This specimen was CD8+ T cells sorted from blood, taken at week 24, from a patient treated with tofacitinib. The receptors were sampled from a human donor with alopecia areata.

This clone was picked up one time. The J gene is TRBJ2-1, the V gene TRBV9, with TRBD2 matching 12 bases. The ends lost 6 bases at V and 9 bases at J; junction bases unmatched: 4. Per the germline V gene, CDR1 is SGDLS and CDR2 is YYNGEE. The CDR3 covers 13 residues. CDR3 coding DNA: TGTGCCAGCACTAGCGGGGGGGCCGGTGAGCAGTTCTTC. Translating gives CASTSGGAGEQFF.

The chain is built from TRBV29-1 and TRBJ1-1; possible D gene TRBD1, 5 bases. This CDR3 has 11 amino acids. Germline-derived CDR1 and CDR2 are SQVTM and ANQGSEA. V lost 6 bases and J 10 bases, leaving 15 bases between the germline ends. CDR3 loop: CSVPTQGGAFF. The CDR3 DNA reads as TGCAGCGTACCAACCCAGGGAGGAGCTTTCTTT.

The chain combines TRBV5-1 with TRBJ2-2; TRBD2 aligns across 11 bases. This CDR3 comprises 15 residues. CDR1 is SGHRS, CDR2 YFSETQ, per germline. Trimming removed 4 bases from V and 7 bases from J; junction bases left unmatched: 6. CDR3 region: CASSQGTSGGGELFF. The DNA of the CDR3 is TGCGCCAGCAGCCAAGGGACTAGCGGTGGCGGGGAGCTGTTTTTT.

Points on this clone: Distinct nucleotide sequences in the sample also encode this CDR3. V gene TRBV30 combines with J gene TRBJ1-1, with no clear D. CDR1 and CDR2 from the germline V gene are GTSNPN and SVGIG (reference sequence). V lost 1 base and J lost 1, with 4 bases in between. This CDR3 spans 12 amino acids. The CDR3, as DNA: TGTGCCTGGAGTGGGGGGAACACTGAAGCTTTCTTT. Translated: CAWSGGNTEAFF.

This clone was seen a few times. The rearrangement joins TRBV7-8 to TRBJ1-5; D might be TRBD1 (5 bases). The CDR3 contains 16 residues. The germline V gene encodes CDR1 SGHVS and CDR2 FQNEAQ. The V end lost 5 bases, the J end lost 0 bases, and 14 bases lay between the germline ends. The chain's CDR3 is CASSLAGSYSNQPQHF. The CDR3, as DNA: TGTGCCAGCAGCCTCGCAGGGTCATATAGCAATCAGCCCCAGCATTTT.